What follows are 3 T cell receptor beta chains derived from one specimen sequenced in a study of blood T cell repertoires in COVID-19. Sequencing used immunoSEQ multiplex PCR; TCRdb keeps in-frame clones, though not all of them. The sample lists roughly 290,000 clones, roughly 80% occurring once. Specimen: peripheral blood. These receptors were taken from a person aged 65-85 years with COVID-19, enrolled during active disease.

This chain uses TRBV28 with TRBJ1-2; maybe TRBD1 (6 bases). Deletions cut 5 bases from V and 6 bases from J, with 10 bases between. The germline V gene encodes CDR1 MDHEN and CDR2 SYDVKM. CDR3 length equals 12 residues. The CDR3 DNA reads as TGTGCCAGCAGTCAACAGGGTAATGGCTACACCTTC. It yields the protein CASSQQGNGYTF.

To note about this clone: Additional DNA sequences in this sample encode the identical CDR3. The CDR3 coding sequence is TGTGCCAGCAGCCCCCGACTAGCGGGAGTAGGGGGTGAGACCCAGTACTTC. Protein sequence: CASSPRLAGVGGETQYF. V is TRBV3-1 (or the pseudogene TRBV3-2) and J is TRBJ2-5; 12 bases map to TRBD2. Germline CDR1 is LGHDT and CDR2 is YNNKEL (reference sequence). V shed 4 bases, J shed 5 bases, and the junction held 11 bases outside the gene matches. The CDR3 loop spans 17 amino acids.

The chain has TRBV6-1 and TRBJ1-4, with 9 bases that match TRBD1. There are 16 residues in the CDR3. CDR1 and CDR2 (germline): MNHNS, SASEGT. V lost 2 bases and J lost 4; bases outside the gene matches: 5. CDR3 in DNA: TGTGCCAGCAGTGAAATAGGACAGGGGAATAATGAAAAACTGTTTTTT. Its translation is CASSEIGQGNNEKLFF.